One and the same sample provided the 24 T cell receptor beta chains below, sequenced in a study of shared clonotypes between healthy human individuals (dated by TCRdb to 2018 to 2020). The library was produced with the immunoSEQ multiplex PCR assay. Imported from immuneACCESS, the table was reduced by TCRdb to in-frame sequences with V and J called. These copies leave out some clones; in studies compared against another copy, an unresolved V gene accounts for under half, and the cause of the remainder is not known. In this sample the table shows more than 2 million clones, approximately 94% of which occur a single time. Roughly 1.1% of the sample is in the top ten clones. CD8 naive samples were obtained by positive selection for CCR7 among CD45RO-negative cells, yielding a CD45RA+CCR7+ population from which TemRA cells were excluded. The sample consisted of naive CD8+ T cells sorted from blood. The sample's cell subset or site label is to be understood as: CD45RA+CCR7+. The receptors derive from a young man in good health.

The gene calls are TRBV6-5 and TRBJ2-1; D perhaps matches TRBD1 (5 bases). This CDR3 has 15 amino acids. CDR1 is MNHEY and CDR2 is SVGAGI in the germline V gene. V was clipped by 6 bases and J by 0 bases, with 12 bases between them. The CDR3: CASRVQESSYNEQFF. The DNA for the CDR3 is TGTGCCAGCAGAGTACAGGAAAGCTCCTACAATGAGCAGTTCTTC.

This chain joins TRBV19 and TRBJ1-2; no definite D call. Germline loops: CDR1 LNHDA, CDR2 SQIVND (reference sequence). V lost 2 bases and J 3 bases, leaving 7 bases between the germline ends. The CDR3 consists of 13 residues. CDR3 coding DNA: TGTGCCAGTAGTATAAGTCCTTACTATGGCTACACCTTC. Amino acid sequence: CASSISPYYGYTF.

The chain combines TRBV28 with TRBJ2-1; possibly TRBD1 for D (6 bases). V was shortened by 7 bases and J by 0 bases, with 13 bases between the two germline ends. Germline V gene data show CDR1 as MDHEN and CDR2 as SYDVKM. This CDR3 has 15 residues. The CDR3 here is CASTVDRSSYNEQFF. The DNA of the CDR3 is TGTGCCAGCACCGTCGACAGGAGCTCCTACAATGAGCAGTTCTTC.

The chain carries TRBV11-2 and TRBJ2-7, with D possibly matching TRBD2 (7 bases). Germline V gene lookup returns CDR1 SGHAT and CDR2 FQNNGV. The CDR3 runs to 16 residues. With 0 bases removed from V and 2 bases from J, the gap between germline ends came to 14 bases. The CDR3 region has the DNA TGTGCCAGCAGCTTAGATGAGGGGGGAGGGACCTACGAGCAGTACTTC. Amino acids: CASSLDEGGGTYEQYF.

In its sample, this clone was seen once. The chain couples TRBV7-9 to TRBJ2-1; 14 bases agree with TRBD2. Germline CDR1 SEHNR, CDR2 FQNEAQ (reference sequence). The CDR3 is 17 residues long. After removal of 4 bases from V and 1 base from J, the junction contained 3 bases not matched to a gene. The CDR3 spells CASSSGLAGVSYNEQFF. The CDR3 coding sequence is TGTGCCAGCAGCTCGGGACTAGCGGGAGTGTCCTACAATGAGCAGTTCTTC.

The V and J genes are TRBV27 and TRBJ2-3, with TRBD1 as a possible D gene (5 bases). The CDR3 sequence is 14 residues long. V lost 6 bases, J lost 2 bases, and 12 bases lay in between. Germline-derived CDR1 and CDR2 are MNHEY and SMNVEV (reference sequence). The CDR3 loop reads CASRPQGYTDTQYF. The CDR3 DNA is TGTGCCAGCAGACCCCAGGGTTACACAGATACGCAGTATTTT.

The chain has TRBV30 and TRBJ1-1; D unclear. Trimming pared 2 bases from V and 4 bases from J, leaving 11 bases between. Germline V gene data show CDR1 as GTSNPN and CDR2 as SVGIG (reference sequence). The CDR3 covers 13 residues. The CDR3 loop reads CAWSFVKSTEAFF. In DNA form, the CDR3 reads TGTGCCTGGAGTTTCGTGAAGAGCACTGAAGCTTTCTTT.

Comments on this clone: Other DNA variants within this sample encode the same CDR3. The chain links TRBV6-6 to TRBJ2-7; the D gene is possibly TRBD1 (7 bases). CDR3 size: 14 residues. Germline CDR1 reads MNHNY; CDR2 reads SVGAGI (reference sequence). With 2 bases removed from V and 1 base from J, the gap between germline ends came to 9 bases. In nucleotides, the CDR3 is TGTGCCAGCAGTTACGCGGGACAGTCCTACGAGCAGTACTTC. As protein: CASSYAGQSYEQYF.

The chain joins TRBV4-1 to TRBJ2-5; 14 nucleotides match TRBD2. There are 18 residues in the CDR3. The V gene end was trimmed by 4 bases and the J gene end by 1 base; junction bases not matched to a gene: 8. Germline V gene lookup returns CDR1 MGHRA and CDR2 YSYEKL. This chain's CDR3 is CASSPRLAGGPIQETQYF. For the CDR3, the DNA is TGCGCCAGCAGCCCAAGACTAGCGGGGGGGCCAATCCAAGAGACCCAGTACTTC.

The chain is built from TRBV18 and TRBJ2-7, with D possibly being TRBD1 or TRBD2 (6 bases each). V lost 3 bases, J lost 6 bases, and 15 bases lay in between. This CDR3 region has 14 residues. Germline CDR1 reads KGHSH; CDR2 reads LQKENI. DNA for the CDR3: TGTGCCAGCTCACCTTCCGGGGGCGGAGGCGAGCAGTACTTC. The encoded protein is CASSPSGGGGEQYF.

J is TRBJ1-1 and V is TRBV5-1; TRBD1 is a possible D gene (6 bases). V shed 7 bases and J shed 4 bases, with 14 bases lying between them. The CDR3 is 13 amino acids. Germline CDR1 and CDR2: SGHRS and YFSETQ. CDR3 sequence (DNA): TGCGCCAGCCACCCGGTAGGGGGCACTGAAGCTTTCTTT. Residues: CASHPVGGTEAFF.

This clone has a single count. The V and J genes are TRBV4-1 and TRBJ1-2, with D perhaps matching TRBD1 (5 bases). CDR3 length: 14 amino acids. V gave up 6 bases and J gave up 7 bases, with 18 bases separating them. From germline, CDR1 is MGHRA and CDR2 YSYEKL. CDR3 DNA sequence: TGCGCCAGCAGAATGGGGGTCGAGGATCCTGGCTACACCTTC. This encodes CASRMGVEDPGYTF.

The chain joins TRBV5-7 to TRBJ2-3, with D perhaps TRBD1 (6 bases). TRBV5-7 is an ORF for which the function is uncertain. V dropped 6 bases and J dropped 3 bases, with 17 bases sitting between them. CDR3 length: 15 residues. CDR3 DNA sequence: TGTGCCAGCATCATGAGGAACAGGGTAACAGATACGCAGTATTTT. Translation: CASIMRNRVTDTQYF.

This clone was detected only a few times. The J gene is TRBJ1-2, the V gene TRBV10-2; D gene ambiguous. Germline V gene data show CDR1 as WSHSY and CDR2 as SAAADI. The CDR3 has 11 amino acids. Trimming took off 2 bases at V and 6 bases at J, with 4 bases between the two ends. The CDR3 reads CASSEGHGYTF. CDR3 nucleotide sequence: TGCGCCAGCAGTGAGGGCCATGGCTACACCTTC.

The CDR3 bases are TGTGCCAGCAGTCCTCAGGAATTTGTCAACGAGCAGTACTTC. Its protein product is CASSPQEFVNEQYF. V is TRBV7-9 and J is TRBJ2-7; D call uncertain. CDR1 and CDR2 (germline): SEHNR, FQNEAQ (reference sequence). V lost 6 bases and J 5 bases, leaving 17 bases between the germline ends. This CDR3 spans 14 amino acids.

The chain is built from TRBV5-1 and TRBJ2-3, with 10 positions matching TRBD2. The CDR3 is 15 residues long. Losses at the gene ends were 0 bases for V and 10 bases for J; bases not matched to a gene: 8. Germline lookup yields CDR1 SGHRS and CDR2 YFSETQ. The CDR3 sequence is CASSLDSLAGDPQYF. DNA of the CDR3: TGCGCCAGCAGCTTGGATAGCCTAGCGGGGGATCCGCAGTATTTT.

The V call is TRBV6-1, the J call TRBJ1-6; the D gene is possibly TRBD1 (5 bases). Looked up from germline, CDR1 is MNHNS and CDR2 is SASEGT. This CDR3 spans 17 amino acids. V was shortened by 3 bases and J by 14 bases, with 26 bases between the two germline ends. The CDR3 DNA is TGTGCCAGCAGTGACTATCCCGGGGGGTCCTCCGGGGAGGCCCTCCACTTT. It is translated as CASSDYPGGSSGEALHF.

Notes on this clone: The sample holds other DNA sequences that translate to the same CDR3. The chain has TRBV6-5 and TRBJ2-7; 7 bases map to TRBD1. The junction had 4 bases not matched to a gene; V was cut back by 6 bases and J by 2 bases. CDR1 and CDR2 from the germline V gene are MNHEY and SVGAGI. The CDR3 loop spans 13 amino acids. CDR3 amino acids: CASSPTGAYEQYF. The CDR3 coding sequence is TGTGCCAGCAGCCCAACAGGGGCCTACGAGCAGTACTTC.

The chain combines TRBV5-1 with TRBJ2-7, with 11 bases identical to TRBD2. Germline-derived CDR1 and CDR2 are SGHRS and YFSETQ. V lost 3 bases to trimming and J lost 3 bases; unmatched junction nucleotides: 8. This CDR3 contains 16 residues. The CDR3, as DNA: TGCGCCAGCAGCTCAATCGGGACTAGCGGATTCTACGAGCAGTACTTC. It yields the protein CASSSIGTSGFYEQYF.

Note on this clone: The sample holds other DNA sequences that translate to the same CDR3. The rearrangement links TRBV9 to TRBJ1-3; D not certain. V shed 0 bases and J shed 0 bases, with 10 bases lying between them. CDR1 is SGDLS and CDR2 is YYNGEE in the germline V gene. CDR3 length: 16 amino acids. The CDR3 region is CASSVDGSLSGNTIYF. DNA for the CDR3: TGTGCCAGCAGCGTAGATGGATCCCTCTCTGGAAACACCATATATTTT.

This clone showed up just a few times. The V call is TRBV29-1, the J call TRBJ2-7; D is perhaps TRBD2 (6 bases). The CDR3 spans 13 residues. Per the germline V gene, CDR1 is SQVTM and CDR2 is ANQGSEA. Trimming left V 4 bases short and J 3 bases short, with 13 bases between. The CDR3 nucleotides are TGCAGCGTTGTCGCCTTCGGGAGCTACGAGCAGTACTTC. Translated: CSVVAFGSYEQYF.

The chain is built from TRBV7-9 and TRBJ2-3, with D uncertain. With 4 bases removed from V and 7 bases from J, the gap between germline ends came to 18 bases. CDR3 length: 15 amino acids. Per the germline V gene, CDR1 is SEHNR and CDR2 is FQNEAQ (reference sequence). The CDR3 here is CASSYDWGTTNTQYF. CDR3 DNA: TGTGCCAGCAGCTATGACTGGGGTACAACTAATACGCAGTATTTT. Full variable domain (outside the CDR3, taken from reference TRBV7-9 and TRBJ2-3): DTGVSQNPRHKITKRGQNVTFRCDPISEHNRLYWYRQTLGQGPEFLTYFQNEAQLEKSRLLSDRFSAERPKGSFSTLEIQRTEQGDSAMYLCASSYDWGTTNTQYFGPGTRLTVL.

The chain recombines TRBV30 with TRBJ1-6; 10 nucleotides align to TRBD1. Losses at the gene ends were 8 bases for V and 7 bases for J; bases not matched to a gene: 8. CDR1 GTSNPN and CDR2 SVGIG come from the germline V gene (reference sequence). The CDR3 contains 14 residues. The CDR3 nucleotides read TGTGCCCCCCCGCCGGGACAGGGGAATTCACCCCTCCACTTT. This gives the protein CAPPPGQGNSPLHF.

The chain links TRBV28 to TRBJ2-7, with 8 nucleotides matching TRBD1. J lost 4 bases, V lost 9 bases, and 11 bases had no gene match. The CDR3 loop spans 14 amino acids. Germline V gives CDR1 MDHEN, CDR2 SYDVKM. The CDR3 loop reads CASNFQGAGYEQYF. CDR3 sequence (DNA): TGTGCCAGTAACTTCCAGGGGGCAGGGTACGAGCAGTACTTC.